This is a list of T cell receptor beta chains from one sample in a study of blood T cell repertoires in COVID-19. The protocol was immunoSEQ multiplex PCR, while the TCRdb copy is restricted to in-frame clones and leaves out a portion. The sample gives 400,000 or so clones, roughly 90% of which show up once; 0.8% to 1% is in the top ten. The sample consisted of peripheral blood. All receptors come from a man between 18 and 35 years old with COVID-19, enrolled during active disease. Both conserved end residues are trimmed from each CDR3. The D gene is left open where the match is weak.

D: TRBD1; V: TRBV7-9; CDR3: ASSTGQDFYEQY
D: TRBD2; V: TRBV2; CDR3: ASTTGTSSGNEQF
D: TRBD2; V: TRBV5-1; CDR3: ASSLGYSSGRAYNEQF
D: TRBD2; V: TRBV6-5; CDR3: ASRVAGGNYNEQF
D: NA; V: TRBV2; CDR3: ASRPGQAYGYT
D: TRBD1; V: TRBV18; CDR3: ASSQGGMNTEAF
D: NA; V: TRBV15; CDR3: ATSNTGDTEAF
D: NA; V: TRBV19; CDR3: ASSDPLQATYEQY
D: NA; V: TRBV2; CDR3: ASMGGGGAETQY
D: TRBD2; V: TRBV10-3; CDR3: ATAGLANTGELF
D: TRBD1; V: TRBV7-3; CDR3: ASSLTGRARQGATDTQY
D: NA; V: TRBV7-6; CDR3: ASSFSPHSSYNEQF
D: TRBD1; V: TRBV5-1; CDR3: ASSLEGQGPDTQY
D: TRBD1; V: TRBV6-5; CDR3: ASSLRQGLEQY
D: NA; V: TRBV11-3; CDR3: ASSLSAYPGADTQY
D: TRBD2; V: TRBV30; CDR3: AWCQGLAGGETQY
D: TRBD2; V: TRBV6-1; CDR3: ASSEGSGGPSEQY
D: TRBD1; V: TRBV5-4; CDR3: ASSLATGQVGYEQY
D: NA; V: TRBV24-1; CDR3: ATSSGKPNEQF
D: TRBD1; V: TRBV5-4; CDR3: ASSLARTGGTNTEAF
D: TRBD1; V: TRBV2; CDR3: ASGDSVRGEQY
D: TRBD2; V: TRBV7-9; CDR3: ASSLSVRGGEQY
D: TRBD1; V: TRBV7-9; CDR3: ASSSPGQGTYEQY
D: TRBD1; V: TRBV29-1; CDR3: SAEALTRGLFYEQY
D: NA; V: TRBV7-3; CDR3: ASSFHYNSPLH
D: TRBD1; V: TRBV6-5; CDR3: ASSRTGFDGYEQY
D: TRBD2; V: TRBV7-8; CDR3: ASSLDSGRAWDEQF
D: TRBD2; V: TRBV5-4; CDR3: ASSRRLAGGNTDTQY
D: TRBD2; V: TRBV27; CDR3: ASSGTRREETQY
D: TRBD2; V: TRBV30; CDR3: AWKKAGEAEQY
D: NA; V: TRBV10-2; CDR3: ASSEFGTGMSGPNVLT
D: TRBD2; V: TRBV9; CDR3: ASSVDDSGHSYEQY
D: NA; V: TRBV6-5; CDR3: ASASGGGGTYEQY
D: NA; V: TRBV7-9; CDR3: ASSLGDTPKAQY
D: TRBD2; V: TRBV3-1/TRBV3-2; CDR3: ASSQDAAGGRNEQF
D: NA; V: TRBV6-1; CDR3: ASSEAAQGVNGYT
D: NA; V: TRBV5-6; CDR3: ASSLGGAPSEQY
D: TRBD2; V: TRBV2; CDR3: ASSGGGGEQY
D: NA; V: TRBV5-4; CDR3: ASSLVGAWGYT
D: TRBD2; V: TRBV7-9; CDR3: ASSDNIGGVAGVPETQY
D: NA; V: TRBV5-1; CDR3: ASSLSRTDSTDTQY
D: TRBD2; V: TRBV7-2; CDR3: ASSFGSERELVNEQF
D: NA; V: TRBV6-5; CDR3: ASSSRYGYT
D: NA; V: TRBV6-2/TRBV6-3; CDR3: ASSTLLAGAWGELF
D: TRBD2; V: TRBV24-1; CDR3: ATSDSGLALNNEQF
D: TRBD1; V: TRBV7-8; CDR3: ASSQGQGNNQPQH
D: NA; V: TRBV2; CDR3: ASSEGEPSYEQY
D: TRBD1; V: TRBV12-5; CDR3: ASRDSRETQY
D: NA; V: TRBV29-1; CDR3: SVVKQENTEAF
D: NA; V: TRBV5-6; CDR3: ASSPGDSYNEQF
D: TRBD1; V: TRBV5-1; CDR3: ASNKMGQGMNTEAF
D: TRBD2; V: TRBV3-1/TRBV3-2; CDR3: ASSQTTLTSGRASSYNEQF
D: TRBD2; V: TRBV2; CDR3: ASSGLAGGGELF
D: TRBD2; V: TRBV18; CDR3: ASSPARGRANEQF
D: TRBD2; V: TRBV19; CDR3: ASSMVAGANNEQF
D: NA; V: TRBV24-1; CDR3: AVSLGGTDTQY
D: NA; V: TRBV29-1; CDR3: SVGNLANHLYEQY